The 20 T cell receptor beta chains listed next were all sequenced from one sample in a study of blood T cell repertoires in COVID-19. Only in-frame clones appear in the TCRdb table, and some are missing; sequencing was by immunoSEQ multiplex PCR. Of 200,000 to 300,000 clones in the sample, roughly 80% are singletons; the top ten hold around 7.5%. The source material was peripheral blood. These receptors all stem from an elderly woman with COVID-19, enrolled during active disease.

In its sample, this clone was seen a few times. The chain combines TRBV6-4 with TRBJ2-7; maybe TRBD2 (6 bases). The CDR3 contains 13 residues. CDR1 and CDR2 (germline): MRHNA, SNTAGT. Between the trimmed V and J ends, which lost 7 bases and 2 bases, there was a span of 12 bases. The CDR3 nucleotides are TGTGCCAGCACCGGGAGAGGACCCTACGAGCAGTACTTC. Residues: CASTGRGPYEQYF.

This clone was observed a few times. The chain has TRBV6-6 and TRBJ2-7, with a tentative D call TRBD1 (5 bases). The CDR3 is made up of 15 amino acids. The ends were cut back, 0 bases at V and 0 bases at J, with 9 bases in the middle. Germline V gene data show CDR1 as MNHNY and CDR2 as SVGAGI (reference sequence). For the CDR3, the DNA is TGTGCCAGCAGTTACTCAGGGGTTTCCTCCTACGAGCAGTACTTC. This gives the protein CASSYSGVSSYEQYF.

This clone appeared a few times. The chain employs TRBV19 and TRBJ2-3; possibly TRBD1 for D (6 bases). CDR3 length: 14 amino acids. V was pared by 3 bases and J by 2 bases, with 9 bases between. CDR1 and CDR2 from the germline V gene are LNHDA and SQIVND (reference sequence). This CDR3 is CASSIRTDTDTQYF. CDR3 in DNA: TGTGCCAGTAGTATTAGGACAGACACAGATACGCAGTATTTT.

This clone was observed a few times. The genes are TRBV5-1 and TRBJ2-7, with D hard to call. The CDR3 extends over 13 amino acids. Trimming pared 4 bases from V and 1 base from J, leaving 9 bases between. Per germline, CDR1 SGHRS and CDR2 YFSETQ. CDR3 region: CASSISGSYEQYF. In DNA form, the CDR3 reads TGCGCCAGCAGCATCTCGGGTTCCTACGAGCAGTACTTC.

V usage is TRBV7-2 and J usage is TRBJ1-2; D not resolved. This CDR3 is built from 14 residues. V shed 5 bases and J shed 6 bases, with 16 bases lying between them. CDR1 and CDR2 from the germline V gene are SGHTA and FQGNSA. The CDR3 bases are TGTGCCAGCAGCCGCAGGTCTTTATCGGATGGCTACACCTTC. Translated: CASSRRSLSDGYTF.

V gene TRBV27 combines with J gene TRBJ1-6, with 7 bases identical to TRBD1. The germline V gene encodes CDR1 MNHEY and CDR2 SMNVEV (reference sequence). This CDR3 region has 17 residues. The junction had 9 bases not matched to a gene; V was cut back by 0 bases and J by 7 bases. The DNA for the CDR3 is TGTGCCAGCAGTTTATCGACGACAGGGTCGGGCAATTCACCCCTCCACTTT. Translating gives CASSLSTTGSGNSPLHF.

With regard to this clone: One end of the junction does not line up with germline, which may come from a read error. The sample holds other DNA sequences that translate to the same CDR3. This chain connects TRBV18 to TRBJ1-3, with TRBD1 as a possible D gene (5 bases). This CDR3 has 15 residues. Germline V gene lookup returns CDR1 KGHSH and CDR2 LQKENI. Written as DNA, the CDR3 is TGTGCCAGCTCACCAAGACAGTTCTCTGGAAATACCATATATTTT. It codes for CASSPRQFSGNTIYF.

The rearrangement uses TRBV19 and TRBJ2-3; 10 nucleotides line up with TRBD2. Unmatched junction bases numbered 7, after V lost 5 bases and J lost 2 bases. The CDR3 extends over 16 amino acids. In germline, CDR1 is LNHDA, CDR2 SQIVND (reference sequence). CDR3 sequence: CASSLIAGGNTDTQYF. Written as DNA, the CDR3 is TGTGCCAGTAGTTTGATAGCGGGGGGTAACACAGATACGCAGTATTTT.

V and J are TRBV4-1 and TRBJ2-5, with a possible D match to TRBD2 (5 bases). The germline V gene has CDR1 MGHRA and CDR2 YSYEKL. This CDR3 contains 15 residues. Deletions cut 4 bases from V and 5 bases from J, with 17 bases between. Here the CDR3 reads CASSRGDSGRETQYF. The CDR3 DNA sequence: TGCGCCAGCAGCCGGGGAGACTCCGGAAGGGAGACCCAGTACTTC.

V gene TRBV7-3 combines with J gene TRBJ1-1, with TRBD1 matching 9 bases. There are 16 residues in the CDR3. V lost 5 bases and J lost 1; bases outside the gene matches: 8. Germline CDR1 and CDR2: SGHTA and FQGTGA. The CDR3 sequence is CASSEDRGFRNTEAFF. In DNA, the CDR3 is TGTGCCAGCAGCGAAGACAGGGGGTTTAGGAACACTGAAGCTTTCTTT.

V is TRBV7-2 and J is TRBJ2-5; 12 nucleotides align to TRBD2. Per germline, CDR1 SGHTA and CDR2 FQGNSA. This CDR3 comprises 14 residues. Trimming at V came to 7 bases and at J to 7 bases, leaving 7 bases not matched to a gene. In DNA form, the CDR3 reads TGTGCCAGCATCCTAGCGGGGGGGCTAGGGACCCAGTACTTC. Its translation is CASILAGGLGTQYF. The entire variable domain, with the rest obtained from reference TRBV7-2 and TRBJ2-5, is as follows: GAGVSQSPSNKVTEKGKDVELRCDPISGHTALYWYRQSLGQGLEFLIYFQGNSAPDKSGLPSDRFSAERTGGSVSTLTIQRTQQEDSAVYLCASILAGGLGTQYFGPGTRLLVL.

The chain combines TRBV6-6 with TRBJ2-3; tentatively, D is TRBD2 (6 bases). CDR1 is MNHNY and CDR2 is SVGAGI in the germline V gene (reference sequence). With 6 bases removed from V and 6 bases from J, the gap between germline ends came to 16 bases. The CDR3 consists of 14 residues. CDR3 loop: CASRTGPGGDTQYF. The CDR3 region has the DNA TGTGCCAGCAGGACGGGCCCCGGAGGGGATACGCAGTATTTT.

This sequence joins TRBV7-8 and TRBJ1-3; D ambiguous. The CDR3 is 14 residues long. The V end was cut by 2 bases, the J end by 3 bases, with 8 bases between. CDR1 is SGHVS and CDR2 is FQNEAQ in the germline V gene. The CDR3 DNA reads TGTGCCAGCAGCTTAAATCGGGTTGGAAACACCATATATTTT. Translated, it gives CASSLNRVGNTIYF.

This sequence joins TRBV6-5 and TRBJ2-7; D remains unclear. The CDR3 contains 12 residues. CDR1 and CDR2 from the germline V gene are MNHEY and SVGAGI. V was cut by 0 bases and J by 3 bases, with 3 bases left in between. CDR3 coding DNA: TGTGCCAGCAGTTACTCTAGCTACGAGCAGTACTTC. It is translated as CASSYSSYEQYF.

The chain has TRBV19 and TRBJ2-1; D is perhaps TRBD2 (6 bases). The CDR3 runs to 15 residues. Trimming left V 5 bases short and J 6 bases short, with 17 bases between. Germline V gives CDR1 LNHDA, CDR2 SQIVND (reference sequence). CDR3 DNA: TGTGCCAGTAGTGGACTTAGACTAGAAGGCAATGAGCAGTTCTTC. Its protein is CASSGLRLEGNEQFF. The whole variable domain, remainder taken from reference TRBV19 and TRBJ2-1, is DGGITQSPKYLFRKEGQNVTLSCEQNLNHDAMYWYRQDPGQGLRLIYYSQIVNDFQKGDIAEGYSVSREKKESFPLTVTSAQKNPTAFYLCASSGLRLEGNEQFFGPGTRLTVL.

The CDR3 protein is CASSLRGGRDTQYF. The CDR3 region has the DNA TGTGCCAGCAGCTTGAGGGGGGGCAGGGATACGCAGTATTTT. The chain joins TRBV5-4 to TRBJ2-3; the D gene is possibly TRBD2 (7 bases). Germline CDR1 is SGHNT and CDR2 is YYREEE (reference sequence). V shed 1 base and J shed 6 bases, with 12 bases lying between them. The CDR3 is made up of 14 amino acids.

This clone was counted once. The genes are TRBV21-1 and TRBJ2-1; the listed D gene, TRBD2, was not tested against the DNA. TRBV21-1 is described as a pseudogene. The CDR3 has 16 amino acids. CDR3 residues: CASSKVSTKSYNEQFF. CDR3 bases: TGTGCCAGCAGCAAAGTTTCCACTAAGTCCTACAATGAGCAGTTCTTC.

This chain connects TRBV27 to TRBJ1-2; D is perhaps TRBD1 (6 bases). Germline CDR1 and CDR2: MNHEY and SMNVEV (reference sequence). This CDR3 has 14 amino acids. V lost 7 bases and J lost 1, with 13 bases in between. In DNA, the CDR3 is TGTGCCAGCAAGGAGACAGGCCGTAACTATGGCTACACCTTC. Translating gives CASKETGRNYGYTF.

The gene calls are TRBV5-1 and TRBJ1-1, with a weak D call TRBD1 (5 bases). Trimming took off 6 bases at V and 0 bases at J, with 18 bases between the two ends. The CDR3 is made up of 16 amino acids. Looked up from germline, CDR1 is SGHRS and CDR2 is YFSETQ. CDR3 residues: CASTPGGRGVNTEAFF. The CDR3 DNA follows: TGCGCCAGCACCCCCGGGGGAAGAGGGGTGAACACTGAAGCTTTCTTT. Variable domain in full (rest from reference TRBV5-1 and TRBJ1-1): KAGVTQTPRYLIKTRGQQVTLSCSPISGHRSVSWYQQTPGQGLQFLFEYFSETQRNKGNFPGRFSGRQFSNSRSEMNVSTLELGDSALYLCASTPGGRGVNTEAFFGQGTRLTVV.

The chain couples TRBV6-5 to TRBJ2-1; D unresolved. Germline-derived CDR1 and CDR2 are MNHEY and SVGAGI. CDR3 length: 11 residues. Trimming shortened V by 8 bases and J by 4 bases, and 6 bases separated the two germline ends. The CDR3 sequence is CASRLYNEQFF. CDR3 DNA: TGTGCCAGCCGGTTGTACAATGAGCAGTTCTTC.